This T cell receptor (beta chain) was sequenced for a study of patients and donors after allogeneic stem cell transplantation (dated by TCRdb to between 2020 and 2021). V and J lose 7 bases and 5 bases, and a span of 14 bases separates them. The CDR3 numbers 13 residues from cysteine through phenylalanine. The read is trimmed to its CDR3 DNA, 39 bases read in frame from base 1. From the germline V gene, CDR1 is SQVTM and CDR2 is ANQGSEA. Library creation used RT-PCR. The instrument was a NextSeq 550. The public sequencing data were trimmed at Q25 with fastp and processed into clonotypes with MiXCR by TCRdb, which kept only in-frame beta chains. Identical CDR3 proteins give one entry, which carries the most common genes and DNA. The sample has roughly 230,000 distinct CDR3 sequences on record, around 14% of them singletons. In total, the top ten clones hold around a tenth of the sample. As for this clonotype: What antigen it recognizes has not been identified. No per-base quality is available; no much larger clone lies one base away.

The clonotype originates from a human donor who was either an allogeneic HSCT recipient or a stem cell or donor lymphocyte infusion donor (not recorded which). It is not recorded whose cells these are; they may come from a transplant donor. The chain joins TRBV29-1 to TRBJ2-2, with TRBD2 as a weak D call on 6 bases. The sequenced sample consisted of blood, either unsorted or a sorted T cell fraction (not recorded which). The sequence in DNA is TGCAGCGGTGGAGAAGGGAGGACCGGGGAGCTGTTTTTT. The translation is CSGGEGRTGELFF.